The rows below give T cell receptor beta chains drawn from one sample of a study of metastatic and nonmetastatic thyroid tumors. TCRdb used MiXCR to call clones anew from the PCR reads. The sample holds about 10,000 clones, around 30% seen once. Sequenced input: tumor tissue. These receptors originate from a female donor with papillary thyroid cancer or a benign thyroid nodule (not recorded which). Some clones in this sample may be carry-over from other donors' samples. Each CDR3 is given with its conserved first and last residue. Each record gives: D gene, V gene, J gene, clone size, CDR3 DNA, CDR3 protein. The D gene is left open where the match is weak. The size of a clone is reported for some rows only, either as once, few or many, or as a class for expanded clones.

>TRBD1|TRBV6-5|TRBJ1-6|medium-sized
TGTGCCAGCAGTTACTCGAGTCAGGAACAGGGGAAAAAGGCCCTCCACTTT
CASSYSSQEQGKKALHF
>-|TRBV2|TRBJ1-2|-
TGTGCCAGCAGTGGAGAGGGAACCAACTATGGCTACACCTTC
CASSGEGTNYGYTF
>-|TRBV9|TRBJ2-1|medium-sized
TGTGCCAGCAGCGTAGGGGAGGCAGGGTCCTACAATGAGCAGTTCTTC
CASSVGEAGSYNEQFF
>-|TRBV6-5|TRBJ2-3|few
TGTGCCATCAGTTACCCCGGTCGGGTGGGCGTAGATACGCAGTATTTT
CAISYPGRVGVDTQYF
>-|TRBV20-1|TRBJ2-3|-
TGCAGTGCTAGAGATCTTGGCGGGGGCACAGATACGCAGTATTTT
CSARDLGGGTDTQYF
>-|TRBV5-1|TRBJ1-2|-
TGCGCCAGCAGCTTGGCTGGGGGCAGGGGCTACACCTTC
CASSLAGGRGYTF
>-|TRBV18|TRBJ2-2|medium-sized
TGTGCCAGCTCACCACCAACAGGCCGAGACACCGGGGAGCTGTTTTTT
CASSPPTGRDTGELFF
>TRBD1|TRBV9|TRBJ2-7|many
TGTGCCAGCAGCGTAGCAGGGGGAAGCTACTACTACGAGCAGTACTTC
CASSVAGGSYYYEQYF
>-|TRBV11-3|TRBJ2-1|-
TGTGCCAGCAGCTTAGGTCGAGAGCAGTTCTTC
CASSLGREQFF
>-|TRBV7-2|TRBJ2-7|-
TGTGCCAGCAGCCCCTCTTCGGCTAGCGAGTACGAGCAGTACTTC
CASSPSSASEYEQYF
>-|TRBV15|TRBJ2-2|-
TGTGCCACCAGCAGAGAAAGAACCTCCGGGACGACCGCTTCAAACACCGGGGAGCTGTTTTTT
CATSRERTSGTTASNTGELFF